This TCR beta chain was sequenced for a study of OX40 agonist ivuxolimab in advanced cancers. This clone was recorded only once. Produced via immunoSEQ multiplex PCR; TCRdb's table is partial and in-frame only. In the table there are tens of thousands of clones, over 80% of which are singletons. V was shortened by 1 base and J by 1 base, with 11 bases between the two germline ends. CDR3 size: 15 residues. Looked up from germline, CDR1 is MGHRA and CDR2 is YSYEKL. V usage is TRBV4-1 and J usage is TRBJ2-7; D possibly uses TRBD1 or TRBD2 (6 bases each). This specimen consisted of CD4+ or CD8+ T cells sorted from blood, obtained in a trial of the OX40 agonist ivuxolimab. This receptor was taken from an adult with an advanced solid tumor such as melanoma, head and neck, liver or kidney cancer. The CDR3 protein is CASSQGTGRSYEQYF. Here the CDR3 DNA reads TGCGCCAGCAGCCAAGGAACAGGGAGGTCCTACGAGCAGTACTTC.